The clone carrying this T cell receptor (beta chain) was seen more than once but under ten times. Its antigen is still unknown. Library preparation (for TCRbeta) was performed with unique molecular identifiers. TCRdb re-derived calls from the PCR reads in MiXCR, one entry per CDR3 protein. The table shows about 980,000 distinct CDR3 sequences, with about 26% occurring only once. This record belongs to a study of T-cell reconstitution after alpha-beta-depleted transplantation in children. Study-level points and caveats: At the one-year point after transplant, T-cell counts and TCRbeta diversity were found to come mostly from T cells that had been newly produced. Expanded graft clones, several hundred of them, were reportedly the source of alpha-beta T cells about two months after transplant. It was surviving recipient T cells and thymic progenitors that gave some patients high TCRbeta diversity at day 60.

The sequence came from a boy under two years old who had a stem cell transplant for SCID, so the T cells may come from the graft donor. The source material was PBMCs, mostly from graft donor cells, sampled 360 days after TCRalphabeta/CD19-depleted stem cell transplant.

The CDR3 loop reads CASSLSVMDYGYTF. In DNA form, the CDR3 reads TGTGCCAGCAGCCTGTCCGTAATGGACTATGGCTACACCTTC. The chain couples TRBV7-8 to TRBJ1-2, with D unclear. Germline V gene data show CDR1 as SGHVS and CDR2 as FQNEAQ. This CDR3 has 14 amino acids. V lost 5 bases and J 3 bases, leaving 13 bases between the germline ends.